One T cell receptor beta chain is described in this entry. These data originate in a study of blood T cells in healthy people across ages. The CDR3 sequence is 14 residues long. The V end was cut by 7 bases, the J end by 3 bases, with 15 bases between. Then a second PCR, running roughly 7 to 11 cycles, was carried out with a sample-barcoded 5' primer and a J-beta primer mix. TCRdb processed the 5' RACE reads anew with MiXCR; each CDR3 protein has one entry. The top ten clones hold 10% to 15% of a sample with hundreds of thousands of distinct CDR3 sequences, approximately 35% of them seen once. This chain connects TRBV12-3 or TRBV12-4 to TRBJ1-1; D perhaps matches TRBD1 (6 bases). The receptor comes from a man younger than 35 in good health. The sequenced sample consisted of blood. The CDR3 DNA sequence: TGTGCCAGCACCCTAAGGGGGGGCGACACTGAAGCTTTCTTT. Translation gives CASTLRGGDTEAFF.